Following are 19 T cell receptor beta chains from one sample sequenced in a study of PD-L1 blockade in urothelial cancer. Here immunoSEQ multiplex PCR was the method, and the copy in TCRdb shows in-frame clones only, minus some. The sample records around 49,000 clones, roughly 86% being singletons. The time point is: peripheral blood 6 weeks after treatment start. This sample comprised PBMCs, obtained around atezolizumab (anti-PD-L1) treatment. The receptors shown here come from a man in his sixties with urothelial cancer.

This chain links TRBV29-1 with TRBJ1-2, with 7 bases identical to TRBD1. The CDR3 contains 11 residues. Germline CDR1 and CDR2: SQVTM and ANQGSEA. The V gene end was trimmed by 4 bases and the J gene end by 8 bases; junction bases not matched to a gene: 4. The chain's CDR3 is CSVGDRGGYTF. CDR3 in DNA: TGCAGCGTTGGGGACAGAGGCGGCTACACCTTC. The whole variable domain, remainder taken from reference TRBV29-1 and TRBJ1-2, is SAVISQKPSRDICQRGTSLTIQCQVDSQVTMMFWYRQQPGQSLTLIATANQGSEATYESGFVIDKFPISRPNLTFSTLTVSNMSPEDSSIYLCSVGDRGGYTFGSGTRLTVV.

V gene TRBV9 combines with J gene TRBJ2-7, with 10 bases lining up with TRBD1. Losses at the gene ends were 4 bases for V and 7 bases for J; bases not matched to a gene: 8. Germline V CDR1 and CDR2: SGDLS, YYNGEE. This CDR3 contains 14 residues. The DNA of the CDR3 is TGTGCCAGCAGCCCAAGACAGGGGGCCGGGGAGCAGTACTTC. It is translated as CASSPRQGAGEQYF.

This clone was picked up one time. The chain couples TRBV10-1 to TRBJ2-2; D may be TRBD1 (6 bases). This CDR3 region has 13 residues. Germline V gene data show CDR1 as WNHNN and CDR2 as SYGVQD (reference sequence). Trimming removed 11 bases from V and 2 bases from J, with 12 bases in between. The CDR3 DNA follows: TGCGCCGTACAGGGTAGTAACACCGGGGAGCTGTTTTTT. It specifies CAVQGSNTGELFF.

This clone was picked up a small number of times. J is TRBJ1-1 and V is TRBV2; tentatively, D is TRBD1 (5 bases). The ends were cut back, 2 bases at V and 4 bases at J, with 8 bases in the middle. The CDR3 contains 13 residues. Germline CDR1 is SNHLY and CDR2 is FYNNEI. CDR3 in amino acids: CASSETGGTEAFF. CDR3 in DNA: TGTGCCAGCAGTGAAACGGGGGGCACTGAAGCTTTCTTT.

This rearrangement joins TRBV9 to TRBJ2-1, with 13 bases fitting TRBD2. V was clipped by 0 bases and J by 7 bases; unmatched bases: 4. CDR1 is SGDLS, CDR2 YYNGEE, per germline. This CDR3 comprises 16 residues. Written as DNA, the CDR3 is TGTGCCAGCAGCGTAGGGACTAGCGGGAGCTGGAATGAGCAGTTCTTC. It specifies CASSVGTSGSWNEQFF.

The chain recombines TRBV25-1 with TRBJ1-1; D is uncertain. Per the germline V gene, CDR1 is MGHDK and CDR2 is SYGVNS. V lost 7 bases and J lost 5, with 8 bases in between. CDR3 length equals 11 residues. CDR3: CASIGGTEAFF. The CDR3 nucleotides read TGTGCCAGCATAGGAGGGACTGAAGCTTTCTTT.

The genes are TRBV11-2 and TRBJ2-7; D not resolved. Trimming cost V 0 bases and J 0 bases, with 18 bases left between them. Germline values: CDR1 SGHAT, CDR2 FQNNGV. The CDR3 covers 18 residues. CDR3: CASSLDVNFARGSYEQYF. CDR3 coding DNA: TGTGCCAGCAGCTTAGATGTTAATTTTGCGCGCGGCTCCTACGAGCAGTACTTC. Filled out from reference TRBV11-2 and TRBJ2-7, the complete variable domain reads EAGVAQSPRYKIIEKRQSVAFWCNPISGHATLYWYQQILGQGPKLLIQFQNNGVVDDSQLPKDRFSAERLKGVDSTLKIQPAKLEDSAVYLCASSLDVNFARGSYEQYFGPGTRLTVT.

The rearrangement links TRBV5-1 to TRBJ2-2; possible D gene TRBD1, 5 bases. Germline values: CDR1 SGHRS, CDR2 YFSETQ. Trimming pared 4 bases from V and 4 bases from J, leaving 11 bases between. The CDR3 contains 14 residues. The CDR3 DNA reads TGCGCCAGCAGCCCAATACAGGCCACCGGGGAGCTGTTTTTT. Translation: CASSPIQATGELFF.

The rearrangement joins TRBV28 to TRBJ2-2; 13 nucleotides match TRBD2. Germline V gives CDR1 MDHEN, CDR2 SYDVKM. The CDR3 extends over 18 amino acids. The V gene end was trimmed by 4 bases and the J gene end by 7 bases; junction bases not matched to a gene: 12. The CDR3 spells CASSSPGLAGRRSGELFF. The CDR3 DNA is TGTGCCAGCAGTTCCCCGGGACTAGCGGGGCGTCGGAGCGGGGAGCTGTTTTTT.

This clone occurred once. The rearrangement uses TRBV6-5 and TRBJ1-6; 9 bases match TRBD1. The germline V gene has CDR1 MNHEY and CDR2 SVGAGI. The CDR3 has 15 residues. The V segment lost 6 bases and the J segment 6 bases; nucleotides outside the gene matches: 6. CDR3 loop: CASSTGGQPNSPLHF. The CDR3 DNA sequence: TGTGCCAGCAGCACAGGGGGCCAGCCTAATTCACCCCTCCACTTT.

The CDR3 region has the DNA TGTGCCAGCAGTCCCCAGACAGGGTTGACAGATACGCAGTATTTT. Translated: CASSPQTGLTDTQYF. The chain employs TRBV27 and TRBJ2-3; 7 nucleotides align to TRBD1. Germline CDR1 MNHEY, CDR2 SMNVEV (reference sequence). V gave up 5 bases and J gave up 3 bases; unmatched junction bases: 8. This CDR3 is built from 15 residues.

The CDR3 nucleotides read TGTGCCAGCAGTGGAGGGACTAGCGGGAGCACAGGGGAGCAGTACTTC. As protein: CASSGGTSGSTGEQYF. V usage is TRBV2 and J usage is TRBJ2-7; 14 nucleotides align to TRBD2. Unmatched junction bases numbered 9, after V lost 4 bases and J lost 7 bases. This CDR3 has 16 residues. The V gene's germline CDR1 is SNHLY and CDR2 FYNNEI.

In this sample, this clone turned up a few times. V is TRBV10-1 and J is TRBJ2-7, with 8 bases aligning to TRBD1. This CDR3 region has 15 residues. Looked up from germline, CDR1 is WNHNN and CDR2 is SYGVQD (reference sequence). V dropped 8 bases and J dropped 3; count of bases not matched to a gene: 12. The CDR3 sequence is CASAPRGTGSYEQYF. Here the CDR3 DNA reads TGCGCCAGCGCCCCGAGGGGGACAGGCAGCTACGAGCAGTACTTC.

The chain couples TRBV2 to TRBJ2-7; TRBD2 matches 11 bases. CDR1 and CDR2 (germline): SNHLY, FYNNEI. The CDR3 has 14 amino acids. V dropped 7 bases and J dropped 5; count of bases not matched to a gene: 7. CDR3 in amino acids: CASTLLAGADEQYF. Written as DNA, the CDR3 is TGTGCCAGCACGCTACTAGCGGGAGCTGACGAGCAGTACTTC.

CDR3: CASSQDRAGDEQFF. As DNA, the CDR3 is TGCGCCAGCAGCCAAGATCGCGCGGGAGACGAGCAGTTCTTC. The chain uses TRBV4-3 and TRBJ2-1; 7 nucleotides agree with TRBD2. Trimming removed 0 bases from V and 10 bases from J; junction bases left unmatched: 6. Germline CDR1 and CDR2: LGHNA and YSLEER. The CDR3 is 14 residues long.

CDR3 bases: TGTGCCAGCGCGGGACAGGGAACCTACGAGCAGTACTTC. It specifies CASAGQGTYEQYF. The V and J genes are TRBV18 and TRBJ2-7; 9 bases agree with TRBD1. CDR1 is KGHSH, CDR2 LQKENI, per germline. CDR3 length: 13 amino acids. J gave up 2 bases and V 8 bases, and 4 bases lay outside the gene matches. Filled out from reference TRBV18 and TRBJ2-7, the complete variable domain reads NAGVMQNPRHLVRRRGQEARLRCSPMKGHSHVYWYRQLPEEGLKFMVYLQKENIIDESGMPKERFSAEFPKEGPSILRIQQVVRGDSAAYFCASAGQGTYEQYFGPGTRLTVT.

The chain links TRBV4-3 to TRBJ2-1; 7 nucleotides align to TRBD2. CDR3 length equals 17 residues. J lost 0 bases, V lost 0 bases, and 5 bases had no gene match. CDR1 is LGHNA and CDR2 is YSLEER in the germline V gene. The CDR3 coding sequence is TGCGCCAGCAGCCAAGATATCGGCGGGAGCTCCTACAATGAGCAGTTCTTC. Protein sequence: CASSQDIGGSSYNEQFF.

A single count supports this clone. The chain has TRBV5-1 and TRBJ1-5, with 7 nucleotides matching TRBD1. The CDR3 consists of 15 residues. V dropped 0 bases and J dropped 0; count of bases not matched to a gene: 0. Germline V gives CDR1 SGHRS, CDR2 YFSETQ. Written as DNA, the CDR3 is TGCGCCAGCAGCTTGGCAGGGGGTAGCAATCAGCCCCAGCATTTT. It specifies CASSLAGGSNQPQHF. Drawing the rest from reference TRBV5-1 and TRBJ1-5, the complete variable domain is KAGVTQTPRYLIKTRGQQVTLSCSPISGHRSVSWYQQTPGQGLQFLFEYFSETQRNKGNFPGRFSGRQFSNSRSEMNVSTLELGDSALYLCASSLAGGSNQPQHFGDGTRLSIL.

This clone was seen more than once but under ten times. This CDR3 is CAWGTGGTGGNEKLFF. The CDR3 nucleotides read TGTGCCTGGGGGACAGGGGGCACGGGGGGTAATGAAAAACTGTTTTTT. This chain uses TRBV30 with TRBJ1-4; 12 bases align to TRBD1. Losses at the gene ends were 5 bases for V and 4 bases for J; bases not matched to a gene: 8. The CDR3 spans 16 residues. In germline, CDR1 is GTSNPN, CDR2 SVGIG (reference sequence).